This TCR beta chain is drawn from a study of cytotoxic CD8 clonotypes in ibrutinib-treated CLL. For the study at large: Productive templates per sample averaged approximately 240,000; productive rearrangements, more than 75,000.

V gave up 4 bases and J gave up 8 bases, with 14 bases separating them. The CDR3 runs 13 residues. Germline V lookup: CDR1 SNHLY, CDR2 FYNNEI. The data were produced by immunoSEQ multiplex PCR, yet TCRdb's version contains in-frame clones alone and is incomplete. Here the sample spans over 120,000 clones, around 80% being singletons. The chain carries TRBV2 and TRBJ1-2; the D gene is possibly TRBD1 (5 bases). The sequence came from a human donor with chronic lymphocytic leukemia. Sequencing was performed on PBMCs, taken after 12 months of ibrutinib treatment. The CDR3 loop is CASSVGTTRGYTF. DNA for the CDR3: TGTGCCAGCAGTGTTGGGACTACTCGGGGCTACACCTTC.